The rows below give T cell receptor beta chains drawn from one sample of a study of memory CD4+ T cells and cytomegalovirus serostatus. Method: immunoSEQ multiplex PCR; TCRdb's copy keeps in-frame clones and lacks some. This table holds 55,000 to 80,000 clones, about 75% found once. The sample was memory CD4+ T cells from blood. These receptors were obtained from an adult in good health and CMV-seropositive. Each CDR3 is given with its conserved first and last residue. A D gene is named only where the DNA matches it firmly. Only some rows state a clone size, as once, few, many or a class for expanded clones.

13,TRBD2,NA,TRBV6-6,TRBJ2-7,CASSYKGGSEQYF,TGTGCCAGCAGTTACAAGGGAGGGTCCGAGCAGTACTTC
12,NA,NA,TRBV7-2,TRBJ2-7,CASSDRIHEQYF,TGTGCCAGCAGCGACAGGATCCACGAGCAGTACTTC
14,TRBD1,NA,TRBV4-2,TRBJ1-1,CASSQNRQGGSTFF,TGTGCCAGCAGCCAAAATCGACAGGGCGGAAGTACTTTCTTT
15,TRBD2,NA,TRBV30,TRBJ2-3,CAWSRAGANTDTQYF,TGTGCCTGGAGTAGAGCGGGAGCGAATACAGATACGCAGTATTTT
16,TRBD2,NA,TRBV9,TRBJ2-1,CASSTQGLAGNNEQFF,TGTGCCAGCAGCACCCAAGGACTAGCGGGGAACAATGAGCAGTTCTTC
13,TRBD1,NA,TRBV6-5,TRBJ1-2,CASSGQGSYGYTF,TGTGCCAGCAGTGGACAGGGGAGTTATGGCTACACCTTC
14,NA,NA,TRBV4-1,TRBJ1-1,CASSQGRLNTEAFF,TGCGCCAGCAGCCAAGGAAGATTGAACACTGAAGCTTTCTTT
13,NA,NA,TRBV6-4,TRBJ1-1,CASSVGTGTEAFF,TGTGCCAGCAGTGTCGGGACGGGCACTGAAGCTTTCTTT
14,NA,few,TRBV6-1,TRBJ2-7,CASASGANFYEQYF,TGTGCCAGCGCCTCGGGCGCGAACTTCTACGAGCAGTACTTC
19,NA,NA,TRBV19,TRBJ2-6,CASAGRPGESFSGANVLTF,TGTGCGTCCGCTGGCCGCCCGGGGGAATCCTTCTCTGGGGCCAACGTCCTGACTTTC
15,NA,NA,TRBV11-2,TRBJ2-7,CASSFGASSSYEQYF,TGTGCCAGCAGCTTCGGGGCCTCTAGCTCCTACGAGCAGTACTTC
14,TRBD1,NA,TRBV6-1,TRBJ1-1,CASTKTGGNTEAFF,TGTGCCAGCACCAAGACAGGGGGGAACACTGAAGCTTTCTTT
15,TRBD1,NA,TRBV5-6,TRBJ1-1,CASSRLTGGLTEAFF,TGTGCCAGCAGCCGGTTGACAGGGGGACTCACTGAAGCTTTCTTT
12,TRBD1,NA,TRBV6-6,TRBJ1-3,CASSQPTGSLDF,TGTGCCAGCAGTCAACCGACAGGGAGTCTAGATTTT
13,NA,NA,TRBV6-6,TRBJ1-4,CASRAREAQKLFF,TGTGCCAGCAGGGCCCGGGAGGCACAAAAACTGTTTTTT
15,NA,few,TRBV28,TRBJ1-5,CASRYEGGINQPQHF,TGTGCCAGCAGGTATGAGGGGGGGATTAATCAGCCCCAGCATTTT
13,NA,many,TRBV30,TRBJ1-6,CAWMVTANSPLHF,TGTGCCTGGATGGTTACAGCAAATTCACCCCTCCACTTT
13,NA,NA,TRBV5-4,TRBJ1-5,CASSLGGGQPQHF,TGTGCCAGCAGCTTGGGGGGGGGACAGCCCCAGCATTTT
15,NA,few,TRBV2,TRBJ1-1,CASSSRDQTNTEAFF,TGTGCCAGCAGTTCCCGGGACCAAACAAACACTGAAGCTTTCTTT